The clone carrying this T cell receptor (beta chain) was detected a few times. Antigen unknown. This sample is drawn from a study of cytomegalovirus exposure and HLA in healthy donors. Whole-study findings and limits: About 87% or about 30% of the time was how often most TCR beta V segments were productive, according to an earlier analysis. Most CMV-associated TCR beta chains appeared HLA-restricted in a later analysis. It was only CMV serostatus that was available as immune exposure information.

At collection, donors were nominally healthy, but unrecorded immune exposures were probable. PCR used 60 Vbeta primers and 13 Jbeta primers. The repertoire was sequenced with immunoSEQ multiplex PCR; TCRdb's copy has only in-frame clones and lacks some. The table records approximately 140,000 clones, 76% of them present only once. Looked up from germline, CDR1 is SGHTS and CDR2 is YDEGEE. V was pared by 4 bases and J by 0 bases, with 5 bases of the junction left unmatched. There are 17 residues in the CDR3. The material sequenced was PBMCs. This chain uses TRBV5-8 with TRBJ2-3, with TRBD2 matching 13 bases. The clonotype originates from a man aged 35 to 55 in good health and CMV-seronegative. In nucleotides, the CDR3 is TGTGCCAGCAGCCGCGAGGGACTAGCGGGAAGCACAGATACGCAGTATTTT. Amino acids: CASSREGLAGSTDTQYF. Drawing the rest from reference TRBV5-8 and TRBJ2-3, the complete variable domain is EAGVTQSPTHLIKTRGQQATLRCSPISGHTSVYWYQQALGLGLQFLLWYDEGEERNRGNFPPRFSGRQFPNYSSELNVNALELEDSALYLCASSREGLAGSTDTQYFGPGTRLTVL.